The clone carrying this T cell receptor beta chain was recorded many times. TCR cDNA was made by 5'RACE template switching, adding a universal primer site and UMIs. Via MiXCR, TCRdb re-called the 5' RACE reads, giving one row per CDR3 protein. The sample comprises about 330,000 distinct CDR3 sequences, approximately 4% of which are singletons, and around 23% rests with the top ten. This specimen comes from a study of T cells after yellow fever vaccination. Study overall: The SMART-Seq v4 Ultra Low Input method served to prepare the low-cell-number fractions.

The CDR3 covers 15 residues. CDR1 is SGHRS and CDR2 is YFSETQ in the germline V gene. V shed 5 bases, J shed 3 bases, and the junction held 8 bases outside the gene matches. The clonotype comes from a man aged 18-30 years who received the YFV17D yellow fever vaccine. This chain links TRBV5-1 with TRBJ2-1, with 7 nucleotides matching TRBD2. The input for sequencing was PBMCs, taken 5 days after the yellow fever booster vaccination. In DNA form, the CDR3 reads TGCGCCAGCAGGGACGTGGGGAGGGTCTACAATGAGCAGTTCTTC. Residues: CASRDVGRVYNEQFF.